The present T cell receptor (beta chain) was sequenced within a study of T cells in tumors after PD-1 blockade. Overall study findings and caveats: Some novel exhausted tumor clones appeared in pre-treatment blood, suggesting peripheral recruitment.

This clone has just one count. Its specificity is unknown. Using immunoSEQ multiplex PCR, the repertoire was profiled, and TCRdb retains in-frame clones only, with some absent. This sample has about 59,000 clones; roughly 78% occur once, and the top ten carry around 15%. CDR1 and CDR2 from the germline V gene are KGHDR and SFDVKD. CDR3 length: 15 amino acids. V was pared by 3 bases and J by 7 bases, with 16 bases between. Sequencing used PBMCs, obtained before anti-PD-1 treatment. This sequence originates from a human donor with basal cell carcinoma. The V gene is TRBV24-1, the J gene TRBJ2-3; D may be TRBD2 (5 bases). CDR3 protein: CATSDPGIHPYTQYF. CDR3 DNA sequence: TGTGCCACCAGTGATCCGGGAATCCATCCCTATACGCAGTATTTT.